What follows are 24 T cell receptor beta chains derived from one specimen sequenced in a study of T cell responses to AZD1222 COVID-19 vaccine. The repertoire was sequenced with immunoSEQ multiplex PCR; TCRdb's copy has only in-frame clones and lacks some. The data contain 120,000 to 150,000 clones, roughly 87% of them seen just once; the ten biggest clones take up about 4.7%. The specimen comprised peripheral blood, sampled on day 0 of AZD1222 vaccination. The receptors come from an adult in good health.

This chain connects TRBV11-1 to TRBJ1-4; D is undetermined. In germline, CDR1 is SGHAT, CDR2 FQDESV (reference sequence). The CDR3 extends over 13 amino acids. The ends were cut back, 3 bases at V and 8 bases at J, with 10 bases in the middle. Written as DNA, the CDR3 is TGTGCCAGCAGCTTTTCCGGGAGCGAAAAACTGTTTTTT. Its protein is CASSFSGSEKLFF.

This clone was seen a few times. Here the CDR3 reads CASSLTGMNTEAFF. CDR3 nucleotides: TGCGCCAGCAGCTTGACAGGGATGAACACTGAAGCTTTCTTT. The chain uses TRBV5-1 and TRBJ1-1, with D perhaps matching TRBD1 (6 bases). Between the trimmed V and J ends, which lost 1 base and 0 bases, there was a span of 7 bases. CDR1 is SGHRS and CDR2 is YFSETQ in the germline V gene. The CDR3 extends over 14 amino acids.

The chain has TRBV7-3 and TRBJ2-3; D is ambiguous. Germline V CDR1 and CDR2: SGHTA, FQGTGA. The CDR3 covers 14 residues. Trimming removed 3 bases from V and 2 bases from J, with 9 bases in between. This CDR3 is CASSLNSNTDTQYF. CDR3 DNA: TGTGCCAGCAGCTTGAACAGCAACACAGATACGCAGTATTTT.

The CDR3 loop is CASSLRINIQYF. CDR3 bases: TGTGCCAGCAGCCTGAGGATAAACATTCAGTACTTC. This chain uses TRBV5-8 with TRBJ2-4; D not resolved. Germline V lookup: CDR1 SGHTS, CDR2 YDEGEE. Trimming shortened V by 4 bases and J by 6 bases, and 8 bases separated the two germline ends. The CDR3 covers 12 residues.

The V gene is TRBV7-2, the J gene TRBJ2-7; TRBD2 agrees at 15 bases. CDR1 SGHTA and CDR2 FQGNSA come from the germline V gene. J was trimmed by 2 bases and V by 5 bases; bases with no gene match: 7. This CDR3 region has 17 residues. The CDR3 DNA is TGTGCCAGCAGCCCGGGACTAGCGGGAGGTACCGCCTACGAGCAGTACTTC. Its protein is CASSPGLAGGTAYEQYF. The entire variable domain, with the rest obtained from reference TRBV7-2 and TRBJ2-7, is as follows: GAGVSQSPSNKVTEKGKDVELRCDPISGHTALYWYRQSLGQGLEFLIYFQGNSAPDKSGLPSDRFSAERTGGSVSTLTIQRTQQEDSAVYLCASSPGLAGGTAYEQYFGPGTRLTVT.

This clone was recorded once. This chain links TRBV2 with TRBJ1-6; D perhaps matches TRBD1 (5 bases). V was shortened by 4 bases and J by 8 bases, with 12 bases between the two germline ends. CDR1 SNHLY and CDR2 FYNNEI come from the germline V gene. The CDR3 is 14 amino acids. CDR3 nucleotides: TGTGCCAGCAGTGCACAGGAGAACTATTCACCCCTCCACTTT. Translated, it gives CASSAQENYSPLHF.

The chain has TRBV3-1 (or the pseudogene TRBV3-2) and TRBJ1-5, with D perhaps TRBD1 (6 bases). The CDR3 has 14 amino acids. Germline V CDR1 and CDR2: LGHDT, YNNKEL (reference sequence). V shed 8 bases and J shed 2 bases, with 13 bases lying between them. Here the CDR3 reads CASGGGRGNQPQHF. In DNA, the CDR3 is TGTGCCAGCGGAGGGGGTAGGGGCAATCAGCCCCAGCATTTT.

The V gene is TRBV4-3, the J gene TRBJ2-3, with 8 bases aligning to TRBD1. The CDR3 runs 14 residues. Germline CDR1 and CDR2: LGHNA and YSLEER. Germline trimming cut 4 bases from V and 4 bases from J; bases unmatched to any gene: 4. CDR3 in amino acids: CASSLGQGPDTQYF. The DNA for the CDR3 is TGCGCCAGCAGCCTAGGACAGGGCCCAGATACGCAGTATTTT.

The chain carries TRBV5-1 and TRBJ1-2; no definite D call. The V end lost 3 bases, the J end lost 7 bases, and 7 bases lay between the germline ends. Germline-derived CDR1 and CDR2 are SGHRS and YFSETQ. The CDR3 runs to 11 residues. The CDR3 nucleotides are TGCGCCAGCAGCTCCTACTTTGGCTACACCTTC. Its protein is CASSSYFGYTF.

CDR3: CASSTGGSAQHF. CDR3 nucleotide sequence: TGTGCCAGTAGTACCGGGGGTTCGGCCCAGCATTTT. This chain joins TRBV19 and TRBJ1-5, with D perhaps TRBD1 (5 bases). V was shortened by 4 bases and J by 11 bases, with 12 bases between the two germline ends. Germline loops: CDR1 LNHDA, CDR2 SQIVND (reference sequence). This CDR3 has 12 amino acids. The complete variable domain, with remaining parts taken from reference TRBV19 and TRBJ1-5, reads DGGITQSPKYLFRKEGQNVTLSCEQNLNHDAMYWYRQDPGQGLRLIYYSQIVNDFQKGDIAEGYSVSREKKESFPLTVTSAQKNPTAFYLCASSTGGSAQHFGDGTRLSIL.

This chain uses TRBV19 with TRBJ1-2, with 7 nucleotides matching TRBD1. V gave up 3 bases and J gave up 4 bases; unmatched junction bases: 11. The CDR3 has 16 residues. Germline CDR1 reads LNHDA; CDR2 reads SQIVND (reference sequence). As DNA, the CDR3 is TGTGCCAGTAGTATTGGGACAGAGCGACCGCTCTATGGCTACACCTTC. Translated: CASSIGTERPLYGYTF.

This rearrangement joins TRBV28 to TRBJ2-7; 9 nucleotides match TRBD2. The J segment lost 1 base and the V segment lost 8 bases, leaving 3 bases of the junction unmatched. From germline, CDR1 is MDHEN and CDR2 SYDVKM. The CDR3 sequence is 13 residues long. In DNA form, the CDR3 reads TGTGCCAGCCAGCGGGAGGTTTCCTACGAGCAGTACTTC. This gives the protein CASQREVSYEQYF.

The chain uses TRBV4-1 and TRBJ1-2; the match to TRBD1 covers 7 bases. The CDR3 totals 15 residues. Germline lookup yields CDR1 MGHRA and CDR2 YSYEKL. After removal of 1 base from V and 1 base from J, the junction contained 3 bases not matched to a gene. Here the CDR3 DNA reads TGCGCCAGCAGCCAAGTTGACAGGGATAACTATGGCTACACCTTC. This encodes CASSQVDRDNYGYTF.

This rearrangement joins TRBV4-2 to TRBJ1-2; 9 bases line up with TRBD1. CDR1 LGHNA and CDR2 YNFKEQ come from the germline V gene. The V segment lost 1 base and the J segment 6 bases; nucleotides outside the gene matches: 6. The CDR3 consists of 15 residues. The CDR3 protein is CASSQGDRDRDGYTF. CDR3 coding DNA: TGTGCCAGCAGCCAAGGGGACAGGGATAGAGATGGCTACACCTTC.

This chain links TRBV4-3 with TRBJ2-1; 10 positions match TRBD2. This CDR3 comprises 17 residues. Trimming cost V 0 bases and J 0 bases; bases outside gene matches: 2. Germline V gene sequence: CDR1 LGHNA, CDR2 YSLEER. The CDR3 nucleotides are TGCGCCAGCAGCCAAGATGCTAGCGGGAGCTCCTACAATGAGCAGTTCTTC. It encodes CASSQDASGSSYNEQFF.

This chain links TRBV28 with TRBJ2-7; 7 nucleotides align to TRBD1. The CDR3 has 15 amino acids. CDR1 and CDR2 from the germline V gene are MDHEN and SYDVKM. Germline trimming cut 3 bases from V and 2 bases from J; bases unmatched to any gene: 7. CDR3 residues: CASSFLTQGTYEQYF. CDR3 coding DNA: TGTGCCAGCAGTTTCCTTACACAGGGGACCTACGAGCAGTACTTC.

J is TRBJ1-2 and V is TRBV29-1, with a tentative D call TRBD1 (5 bases). V lost 6 bases to trimming and J lost 4 bases, with 15 bases between them. This CDR3 has 13 amino acids. Looked up from germline, CDR1 is SQVTM and CDR2 is ANQGSEA. This CDR3 reads CSVRVGGSYGYTF. CDR3 DNA: TGCAGCGTGAGGGTGGGGGGTTCCTATGGCTACACCTTC.

This clone was found a few times. The rearrangement uses TRBV11-3 and TRBJ2-5, with 9 bases that match TRBD1. There are 17 residues in the CDR3. V shed 0 bases and J 1 base; nucleotides not matched to a gene: 6. Germline CDR1 is SGHNT and CDR2 is YENEEA. The CDR3 nucleotides are TGTGCCAGCAGCTTAGAGGGGACAGGGTTTGGCCAAGAGACCCAGTACTTC. Its protein is CASSLEGTGFGQETQYF.

A few counts support this clone. V and J are TRBV7-2 and TRBJ2-7; a weak D match, TRBD1 (6 bases). The V and J ends lost 5 bases and 5 bases respectively, with 16 bases between them. This CDR3 is built from 14 residues. Germline V lookup: CDR1 SGHTA, CDR2 FQGNSA. CDR3 residues: CASSTQGFAHEQYF. Written as DNA, the CDR3 is TGTGCCAGCAGCACGCAGGGGTTTGCCCACGAGCAGTACTTC.

This chain connects TRBV2 to TRBJ2-1, with 7 bases aligning to TRBD2. CDR3 length: 17 amino acids. Germline-derived CDR1 and CDR2 are SNHLY and FYNNEI. The J segment lost 5 bases and the V segment lost 6 bases, leaving 16 bases of the junction unmatched. The CDR3 DNA is TGTGCCAGCAGCCATATTAGCATTTGGGAGGGAGACAATGAGCAGTTCTTC. Its protein is CASSHISIWEGDNEQFF.

V and J are TRBV7-9 and TRBJ1-1; TRBD1 is a possible D gene (5 bases). CDR3 length: 14 amino acids. Trimming stripped 2 bases from V and 4 bases from J, with 11 bases between. CDR1 is SEHNR and CDR2 is FQNEAQ in the germline V gene (reference sequence). CDR3 region: CASSLPGKTTEAFF. The CDR3 region has the DNA TGTGCCAGCAGCTTACCAGGGAAGACCACTGAAGCTTTCTTT.

The chain combines TRBV2 with TRBJ2-5, with 8 nucleotides matching TRBD2. Germline CDR1 reads SNHLY; CDR2 reads FYNNEI. This CDR3 is built from 12 residues. V gave up 8 bases and J gave up 4 bases; unmatched junction bases: 3. For the CDR3, the DNA is TGTGCCAGCGGACTAGCCGGAGAGACCCAGTACTTC. It codes for CASGLAGETQYF.

The rearrangement uses TRBV5-1 and TRBJ1-5, with a weak D call TRBD1 (6 bases). This CDR3 spans 16 amino acids. Germline-derived CDR1 and CDR2 are SGHRS and YFSETQ. V was shortened by 4 bases and J by 2 bases, with 16 bases between the two germline ends. For the CDR3, the DNA is TGCGCCAGCAGCCCCGGACAGAATTGGGGCAATCAGCCCCAGCATTTT. Translating it yields CASSPGQNWGNQPQHF.

The chain recombines TRBV7-9 with TRBJ1-1; maybe TRBD1 (5 bases). Germline-derived CDR1 and CDR2 are SEHNR and FQNEAQ (reference sequence). The CDR3 runs to 14 residues. With 0 bases removed from V and 11 bases from J, the gap between germline ends came to 16 bases. The CDR3 sequence: CASSLASQDRNAFF. DNA for the CDR3: TGTGCCAGCAGCTTAGCGAGCCAAGACAGAAACGCTTTCTTT. Variable domain in full (rest from reference TRBV7-9 and TRBJ1-1): DTGVSQNPRHKITKRGQNVTFRCDPISEHNRLYWYRQTLGQGPEFLTYFQNEAQLEKSRLLSDRFSAERPKGSFSTLEIQRTEQGDSAMYLCASSLASQDRNAFFGQGTRLTVV.